This TCR beta chain is drawn from a study of vaccination and CD4 T cells after COVID-19. Turning to the study itself: Cultures that served as controls received a CEFX pool, an HIV-1 Nef pool, or no peptide.

Whole-study results and caveats: The cohort comprised relatively few convalescent patients, and no early post-infection timepoints were analyzed. SARS-CoV-2-reactive clonotypes rose nonsignificantly, with the median going from roughly 19 to 38.

This clonotype is classed as medium-sized. The target antigen is unknown. Cultured CD4+ T-cell DNA underwent Oncomine TCR Beta short-read sequencing. Genomic DNA was isolated from CD4+ T cells that had been cultured. Each CDR3 protein gets one entry after TCRdb re-called the PCR reads with MiXCR. The sample has about 13,000 distinct CDR3 sequences; around 48% are singletons. This CDR3 spans 15 amino acids. V was clipped by 5 bases and J by 6 bases; unmatched bases: 8. Germline CDR1 SEHNR, CDR2 FQNEAQ (reference sequence). Regarding treatment: roughly 10-day PBMC culture with coronavirus spike peptide pools or control peptides (ViraFEST assay).

Sequencing was carried out using CD4+ T cells from blood, cultured in vitro. This receptor was identified in a human donor who had recovered from COVID-19. The chain links TRBV7-9 to TRBJ1-2; 11 nucleotides line up with TRBD1. CDR3 nucleotide sequence: TGTGCCAGCAGCCGGACAGGGGGCGATCCTGATGGCTACACCTTC. The encoded protein is CASSRTGGDPDGYTF.